This entry describes one T cell receptor beta chain. The target antigen is unknown. The sample comes from a study of CXCR3-negative and CXCR3-positive naive CD8 T cells. Turning to the study itself: Approximately 130 million TRB reads in total, about 1.5 +/- 0.3 million per library. General study findings and limits: For CXCR3-positive naive cells, TRB CDR3s were more hydrophobic than those of CXCR3-negative naive cells. The majority of assays used fresh PBMCs, and CXCR3 expression partially decreased after cryopreservation.

UMI-labeled 5' RACE yielded the TRB cDNA libraries. Following a re-call of the 5' RACE reads, TCRdb has one entry per CDR3 protein and lacks DNA. Its table records fewer than 80,000 distinct CDR3 sequences. In germline, CDR1 is SGHAT, CDR2 FQNNGV. The CDR3 is made up of 15 amino acids. This sequence was found in a human donor in good health. Some clones in this sample may be carry-over from other donors' samples. This chain uses TRBV11-2 with TRBJ1-2; TCRdb designates TRBD1, a call that cannot be tested without DNA. Sequencing was performed on naive CXCR3- CD8+ T cells from blood. Subset denoted: CD45RO-CCR7+CD27+CD95- naive CD8+ T cells lacking CXCR3 (TNR3-). The CDR3 region is CASSLVGQDLSGYTF.